Listed here are 19 T cell receptor beta chains from one sample, sequenced in a study of T cells expressing NK-cell markers. TCRdb processed the 5' RACE reads again and assigns one entry to each CDR3 protein, with no DNA. The sample yields about 550,000 distinct CDR3 sequences, of which the top ten take up approximately 4%. The sample was blood T cells: a sorted CD56 or NKG2C T cell subset, CD4+ or CD8+ T cells, or bulk PBMC T cells (not recorded which). These receptors were collected from a man younger than 30 in good health.

The V call is TRBV6-5, the J call TRBJ2-3; TCRdb outputs TRBD2, but without DNA this stays unchecked. The CDR3 runs 16 residues. Germline CDR1 reads MNHEY; CDR2 reads SVGAGI. The CDR3 loop reads CASSPTSGRTTDTQYF.

The chain couples TRBV18 to TRBJ2-2; TCRdb lists TRBD1, though no DNA is available to test this call. Germline CDR1 is KGHSH and CDR2 is LQKENI. CDR3 length: 18 residues. CDR3 sequence reads: CASSPPRGQARRTGELFF.

The chain has TRBV4-1 and TRBJ1-5. This CDR3 contains 16 residues. Germline CDR1 reads MGHRA; CDR2 reads YSYEKL. The CDR3 loop is CASSPSPARAGQPQHF.

The chain combines TRBV2 with TRBJ1-1. The CDR3 spans 11 residues. Germline lookup yields CDR1 SNHLY and CDR2 FYNNEI. The CDR3 sequence is CASAGGGKAFF.

V gene TRBV15 combines with J gene TRBJ2-3; TCRdb outputs TRBD1, but without DNA this stays unchecked. The CDR3 is 15 residues long. Germline assignment: CDR1 LNHNV and CDR2 YYDKDF (reference sequence). CDR3 sequence reads: CATSRVDSRTDTQYF. Full variable domain (outside the CDR3, taken from reference TRBV15 and TRBJ2-3): DAMVIQNPRYQVTQFGKPVTLSCSQTLNHNVMYWYQQKSSQAPKLLFHYYDKDFNNEADTPDNFQSRRPNTSFCFLDIRSPGLGDTAMYLCATSRVDSRTDTQYFGPGTRLTVL.

The chain carries TRBV7-2 and TRBJ2-5. Germline assignment: CDR1 SGHTA and CDR2 FQGNSA. This CDR3 spans 14 amino acids. CDR3 protein: CASSAQRVRETQYF.

V gene TRBV6-5 combines with J gene TRBJ1-3; there is no DNA to check the TCRdb D call of TRBD1. Germline V gene data show CDR1 as MNHEY and CDR2 as SVGAGI. The CDR3 is 18 amino acids. The CDR3 reads CASSFNFAGTGVGNTIYF.

The genes are TRBV29-1 and TRBJ2-7; TCRdb's D gene call, TRBD2, goes unchecked for lack of DNA. There are 12 residues in the CDR3. Per germline, CDR1 SQVTM and CDR2 ANQGSEA. This chain's CDR3 is CSVRTSAYEQYF.

The chain combines TRBV27 with TRBJ1-6. This CDR3 region has 15 residues. Germline CDR1 and CDR2: MNHEY and SMNVEV (reference sequence). The CDR3 sequence is CASRGSTSYNSPLHF.

The rearrangement uses TRBV27 and TRBJ2-5; TCRdb selects TRBD2, and the lack of DNA leaves this call unchecked. Per the germline V gene, CDR1 is MNHEY and CDR2 is SMNVEV (reference sequence). The CDR3 has 15 amino acids. The CDR3 is CASSLRREYQETQYF.

The rearrangement uses TRBV7-9 and TRBJ1-2. The CDR3 has 13 amino acids. Per germline, CDR1 SEHNR and CDR2 FQNEAQ (reference sequence). The CDR3 spells CASSPVARNGYTF.

The CDR3 reads CSVEDVGTQYF. This chain joins TRBV29-1 and TRBJ2-5. The germline gives CDR1 SQVTM, CDR2 ANQGSEA. The CDR3 totals 11 residues.

The rearrangement joins TRBV6-1 to TRBJ2-1. The CDR3 totals 12 residues. From germline, CDR1 is MNHNS and CDR2 SASEGT. The CDR3 protein is CASRPLGNEQFF.

This chain joins TRBV6-2 or TRBV6-3 and TRBJ2-1; TCRdb reports TRBD1, a call that lacks DNA to check it against. CDR1 is MNHEY and CDR2 is SVGEGT in the germline V gene. The CDR3 has 14 amino acids. Here the CDR3 reads CASSFRTGLNEQFF.

The chain is built from TRBV11-3 and TRBJ1-4. Germline CDR1 reads SGHNT; CDR2 reads YENEEA. The CDR3 contains 12 residues. The chain's CDR3 is CASSLDPGVLFF.

The V gene is TRBV20-1, the J gene TRBJ2-2; lacking DNA, the TRBD2 call made by TCRdb goes unchecked. Germline V gives CDR1 DFQATT, CDR2 SNEGSKA (reference sequence). This CDR3 is built from 17 residues. CDR3 sequence reads: CSARGLAGGGRTGELFF.

The chain employs TRBV7-8 and TRBJ2-3; checking the TCRdb D call of TRBD2 is not possible without DNA. Germline-derived CDR1 and CDR2 are SGHVS and FQNEAQ. The CDR3 covers 16 residues. The CDR3: CASSKIAGGVADTQYF.

The chain links TRBV4-3 to TRBJ1-4. There are 16 residues in the CDR3. CDR1 is LGHNA, CDR2 YSLEER, per germline. CDR3 sequence: CASSPGRAGRAEKLFF.

The chain couples TRBV7-9 to TRBJ2-3. Germline assignment: CDR1 SEHNR and CDR2 FQNEAQ (reference sequence). This CDR3 is 15 amino acids long. The CDR3 region is CASMPFATATDTQYF.